The present T cell receptor (beta chain) was sequenced within a study of T cell responses to AZD1222 COVID-19 vaccine. Study-level points and caveats: The donors showed a predominance of white British ancestry and of females, with possible underestimation of clonal diversity. Repertoire collection took place solely once the T cell response had peaked. The study found Spike-specific TCR breadth and depth rose after two AZD1222 doses. Baseline seropositivity occurred in only a handful of AZD1222 recipients.

To note about this clone: Its antigen is currently unknown.

This CDR3 has 15 amino acids. V lost 4 bases and J lost 3; bases outside the gene matches: 5. Per germline, CDR1 LNHDA and CDR2 SQIVND (reference sequence). Repertoires were generated with immunoSEQ multiplex PCR, while TCRdb's copy carries only in-frame clones and drops some. The data hold roughly 120,000 clones, with around 90% observed a single time. The V and J genes are TRBV19 and TRBJ1-4, with TRBD1 matching over 7 bases. The sequence was collected from an adult in good health. Material: peripheral blood, obtained on day 0 of AZD1222 vaccination. CDR3 nucleotide sequence: TGTGCCAGTAGTAAACAGGGGCATGCTAATGAAAAACTGTTTTTT. This encodes CASSKQGHANEKLFF. Using reference TRBV19 and TRBJ1-4 for the parts outside the CDR3, the full variable domain is DGGITQSPKYLFRKEGQNVTLSCEQNLNHDAMYWYRQDPGQGLRLIYYSQIVNDFQKGDIAEGYSVSREKKESFPLTVTSAQKNPTAFYLCASSKQGHANEKLFFGSGTQLSVL.